Listed here are 9 T cell receptor beta chains from one sample, sequenced in a study of CD8 T cells in ankylosing spondylitis. TCRdb called the 5' RACE reads again in MiXCR, with one record for every CDR3 protein. Among fewer than 250,000 distinct CDR3 sequences listed, approximately 10% were seen once. What was sequenced was blood, either unsorted or a sorted T cell fraction (not recorded which). The origin of the receptors is a male donor with ankylosing spondylitis or in good health (not recorded which).

This chain joins TRBV5-6 and TRBJ1-2; the match to TRBD1 covers 7 bases. Germline-derived CDR1 and CDR2 are SGHDT and YYEEEE. V shed 4 bases, J shed 1 base, and the junction held 10 bases outside the gene matches. CDR3 length: 16 amino acids. The CDR3 region is CASSLNRGNSNYGYTF. The DNA of the CDR3 is TGTGCCAGCAGCCTTAACAGGGGAAATAGTAACTATGGCTACACCTTC.

This clonotype came up many times. V gene TRBV14 combines with J gene TRBJ1-2; no clear D gene. CDR1 and CDR2 (germline): SGHDN, FVKESK. Trimming pared 0 bases from V and 6 bases from J, leaving 11 bases between. The CDR3 is 14 residues long. This CDR3 is CASSQDLRSDGYTF. CDR3 bases: TGTGCCAGCAGCCAAGATTTGAGGAGCGATGGCTACACCTTC.

The chain uses TRBV25-1 and TRBJ2-7; perhaps D is TRBD1 or TRBD2 (5 bases each). Trimming took off 4 bases at V and 2 bases at J, with 12 bases between the two ends. The germline gives CDR1 MGHDK, CDR2 SYGVNS. The CDR3 has 14 residues. The CDR3 reads CASSVRDGTYEQYF. CDR3 nucleotide sequence: TGTGCCAGCAGTGTCCGGGACGGAACCTACGAGCAGTACTTC.

As for this clonotype: With a much larger clone just one base away, this may be a read error. The V gene is TRBV15, the J gene TRBJ2-7; 9 positions match TRBD2. This CDR3 spans 15 amino acids. The V gene's germline CDR1 is LNHNV and CDR2 YYDKDF (reference sequence). Here the CDR3 DNA reads TGTGCCACCAGCAGAGATGCGGGGGGGCTTTACGAGAAGTACTTC. As protein: CATSRDAGGLYEKYF.

This clonotype was counted ten times or more. This chain links TRBV5-1 with TRBJ2-5; 7 bases line up with TRBD1. Trimming removed 6 bases from V and 2 bases from J; junction bases left unmatched: 4. The CDR3 totals 13 residues. Per the germline V gene, CDR1 is SGHRS and CDR2 is YFSETQ. For the CDR3, the DNA is TGCGCCAGCACCCAGGGGGTTCAAGAGACCCAGTACTTC. This encodes CASTQGVQETQYF.

This clonotype was seen many times. The chain has TRBV12-3 or TRBV12-4 and TRBJ1-1, with no clear D. Trimming left V 3 bases short and J 3 bases short, with 8 bases between. The length of the CDR3 is 13 residues. CDR3 nucleotide sequence: TGTGCCAGCAGTTTCGAGGTGGACACTGAAGCTTTCTTT. Amino acids: CASSFEVDTEAFF.

Ten or more counts support this clonotype. The gene calls are TRBV7-8 and TRBJ2-3, with unresolved D. Trimming took off 2 bases at V and 0 bases at J, with 9 bases between the two ends. The CDR3 covers 15 residues. Germline loops: CDR1 SGHVS, CDR2 FQNEAQ. In DNA, the CDR3 is TGTGCCAGCAGCTTAATCCCCGCTAGCACAGATACGCAGTATTTT. Translation gives CASSLIPASTDTQYF.

This clonotype turned up a few times. This chain connects TRBV19 to TRBJ1-5, with D possibly matching TRBD1 (6 bases). Germline assignment: CDR1 LNHDA and CDR2 SQIVND (reference sequence). Trimming removed 7 bases from V and 2 bases from J, with 12 bases in between. The CDR3 has 14 residues. CDR3 loop: CASTGAGGNQPQHF. The CDR3 bases are TGTGCCAGTACGGGGGCAGGGGGCAATCAGCCCCAGCATTTT.

This clonotype appeared many times. V is TRBV5-5 and J is TRBJ1-6; a possible D gene is TRBD1 (5 bases). Germline lookup yields CDR1 SGHKS and CDR2 YYEKEE (reference sequence). This CDR3 has 15 residues. V lost 0 bases and J 11 bases, leaving 15 bases between the germline ends. CDR3 in amino acids: CASSLEGTLGTPLHF. CDR3 bases: TGTGCCAGCAGCTTGGAGGGGACCCTCGGGACACCCCTCCACTTT.